The present T cell receptor (beta chain) was sequenced within a study of neurological immune-mediated disorders. The study, taken as a whole, reports: Multiple sclerosis patients had less TCR clonal expansion than even healthy controls, unlike HTLV-1-associated myelopathy.

Trimming removed 0 bases at V and 6 bases at J, with 12 bases between. Germline V CDR1 and CDR2: LNHNV, YYDKDF (reference sequence). CDR3 length equals 15 residues. Unsorted libraries were derived from 2 million PBMCs stored at -80 C. Synthesis of cDNA was carried out by template-switch 5'RACE. The reaction used 10-nucleotide random UMIs. From the 5' RACE reads, TCRdb called clonotypes with MiXCR, one entry per CDR3 protein. Of 15,000 to 20,000 distinct CDR3 sequences detected, 20% to 25% appear once; the ten largest clones hold 20% to 25%. By sample share, this clonotype is medium-sized. Its antigen is still unknown.

The TCR was taken from a man aged 45-60 years in good health. The specimen sequenced was PBMCs. V and J are TRBV15 and TRBJ1-5; TRBD1 is a possible D gene (5 bases). The CDR3 loop reads CATSRDRGTGQPQHF. DNA for the CDR3: TGTGCCACCAGCAGAGATAGGGGCACCGGTCAGCCCCAGCATTTT.